The present TCR beta chain was sequenced within a study of shared clonotypes between healthy human individuals. The CDR3 is 16 amino acids. CDR1 is LGHNT, CDR2 FRNRAP, per germline. V lost 4 bases, J lost 2 bases, and 7 bases stayed unmatched. Original processing notes: Quality scores were absent from the junction-only immunoSEQ sequences, so filtering differed. The data were produced by immunoSEQ multiplex PCR, yet TCRdb's version contains in-frame clones alone and is incomplete. V, J and clone size derive from that table, while D and trimming were established from the DNA sequence. The table records 400,000 to 600,000 clones, roughly 95% of them present only once. Donors, without exception, were Caucasian adults residing in Nashville, Tennessee. Splitting the CD4+ cells yielded a CD45RA+ naive subset and a CD45RA-negative memory subset.

The source of this sequence is a woman in her twenties or thirties in good health. The material sequenced was naive CD4+ T cells sorted from blood. Subset here: CD45RA+ positively selected. The J gene is TRBJ2-5, the V gene TRBV12-5, with 10 bases identical to TRBD1. Written as DNA, the CDR3 is TGTGCTAGTGGTTGGGACAGGGGATTTGGTCAAGAGACCCAGTACTTC. This translates into CASGWDRGFGQETQYF.